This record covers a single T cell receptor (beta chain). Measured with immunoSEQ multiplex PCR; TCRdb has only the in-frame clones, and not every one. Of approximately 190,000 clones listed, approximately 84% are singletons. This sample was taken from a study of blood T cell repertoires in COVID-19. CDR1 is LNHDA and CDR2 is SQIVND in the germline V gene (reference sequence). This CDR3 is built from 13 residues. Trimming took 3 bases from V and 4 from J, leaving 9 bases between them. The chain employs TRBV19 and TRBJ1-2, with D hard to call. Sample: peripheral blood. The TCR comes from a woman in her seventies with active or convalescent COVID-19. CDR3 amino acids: CASSIEYGYGYTF. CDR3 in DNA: TGTGCCAGTAGTATCGAGTATGGCTATGGCTACACCTTC.